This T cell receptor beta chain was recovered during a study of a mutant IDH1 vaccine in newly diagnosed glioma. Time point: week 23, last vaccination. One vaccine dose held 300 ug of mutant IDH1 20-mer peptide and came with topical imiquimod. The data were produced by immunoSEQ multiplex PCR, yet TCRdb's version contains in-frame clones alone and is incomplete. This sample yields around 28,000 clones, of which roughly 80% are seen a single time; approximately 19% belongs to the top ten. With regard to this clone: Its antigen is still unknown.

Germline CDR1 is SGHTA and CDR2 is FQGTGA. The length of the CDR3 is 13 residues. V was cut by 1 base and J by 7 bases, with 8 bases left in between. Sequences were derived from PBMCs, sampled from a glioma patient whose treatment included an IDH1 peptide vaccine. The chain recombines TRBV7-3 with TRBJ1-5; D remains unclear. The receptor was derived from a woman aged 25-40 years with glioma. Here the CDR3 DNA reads TGTGCCAGCAGCTTAAATTCCGGACAGCCCCAGCATTTT. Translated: CASSLNSGQPQHF.